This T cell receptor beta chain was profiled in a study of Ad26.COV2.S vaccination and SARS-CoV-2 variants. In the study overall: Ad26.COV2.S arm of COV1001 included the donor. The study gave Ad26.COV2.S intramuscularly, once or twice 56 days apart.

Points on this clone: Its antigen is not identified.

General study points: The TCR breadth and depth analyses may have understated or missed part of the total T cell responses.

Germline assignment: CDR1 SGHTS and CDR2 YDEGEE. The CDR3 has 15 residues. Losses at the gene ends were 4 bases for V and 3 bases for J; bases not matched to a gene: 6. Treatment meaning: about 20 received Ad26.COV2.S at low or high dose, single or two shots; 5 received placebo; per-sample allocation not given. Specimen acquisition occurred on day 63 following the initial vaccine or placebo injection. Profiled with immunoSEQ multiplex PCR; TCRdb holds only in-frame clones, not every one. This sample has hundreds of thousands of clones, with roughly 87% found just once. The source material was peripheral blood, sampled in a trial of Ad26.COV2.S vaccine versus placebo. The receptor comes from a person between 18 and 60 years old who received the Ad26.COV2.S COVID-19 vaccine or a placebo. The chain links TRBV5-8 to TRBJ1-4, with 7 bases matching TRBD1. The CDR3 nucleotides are TGTGCCAGCAGCAACCCCGGGACAGCTAATGAAAAACTGTTTTTT. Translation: CASSNPGTANEKLFF.